A single sample gave rise to the 21 T cell receptor beta chains below, sequenced in a study of blood T cell repertoires in COVID-19. TCRdb's table, derived via immunoSEQ multiplex PCR, lists solely in-frame clones and lacks some. The data hold around 270,000 clones, with around nine tenths observed a single time. Sequenced sample: peripheral blood. The receptors come from a man aged 25 to 40 with acute or convalescent COVID-19.

The J gene is TRBJ2-7, the V gene TRBV6-5; no clear D. The V end was cut by 6 bases, the J end by 2 bases, with 11 bases between. Germline CDR1 is MNHEY and CDR2 is SVGAGI. CDR3 size: 13 residues. This chain's CDR3 is CASSLTETYEQYF. The CDR3 bases are TGTGCCAGCAGCCTTACAGAAACCTACGAGCAGTACTTC.

The chain joins TRBV28 to TRBJ2-5; 8 bases are a match to TRBD2. V lost 2 bases, J lost 3 bases, and 2 bases stayed unmatched. The CDR3 is made up of 14 amino acids. Germline V CDR1 and CDR2: MDHEN, SYDVKM. The CDR3 DNA sequence: TGTGCCAGCAGTTTAGGGACTAGGAAAGAGACCCAGTACTTC. The encoded protein is CASSLGTRKETQYF.

V is TRBV5-5 and J is TRBJ1-4; 8 nucleotides agree with TRBD1. Trimming removed 4 bases from V and 2 bases from J; junction bases left unmatched: 7. The germline CDR1 and CDR2 sequences are SGHKS and YYEKEE (reference sequence). The CDR3 is 16 amino acids. The CDR3 spells CASSPGTGVTNEKLFF. CDR3 coding DNA: TGTGCCAGCAGCCCCGGGACAGGAGTTACTAATGAAAAACTGTTTTTT.

V is TRBV15 and J is TRBJ2-7, with D possibly TRBD1 on 6 matching bases. The CDR3 is 13 residues long. Germline loops: CDR1 LNHNV, CDR2 YYDKDF (reference sequence). Trimming left V 1 base short and J 5 bases short, with 9 bases between. CDR3 protein: CATSRVQGNEQYF. In nucleotides, the CDR3 is TGTGCCACCAGCAGAGTTCAGGGGAACGAGCAGTACTTC. The variable domain in full, with the rest retrieved from reference TRBV15 and TRBJ2-7, is DAMVIQNPRYQVTQFGKPVTLSCSQTLNHNVMYWYQQKSSQAPKLLFHYYDKDFNNEADTPDNFQSRRPNTSFCFLDIRSPGLGDTAMYLCATSRVQGNEQYFGPGTRLTVT.

The rearrangement joins TRBV28 to TRBJ1-6; the D gene is possibly TRBD1 (5 bases). This CDR3 has 15 residues. Trimming stripped 10 bases from V and 5 bases from J, with 18 bases between. Germline V gene sequence: CDR1 MDHEN, CDR2 SYDVKM. The CDR3 nucleotides are TGTGCCACTCCCTCTTTAGGGGTCAATAATTCACCCCTCCACTTT. Translation gives CATPSLGVNNSPLHF.

This clone was seen once. The genes are TRBV28 and TRBJ1-2; tentative D call: TRBD1 (5 bases). In germline, CDR1 is MDHEN, CDR2 SYDVKM. The CDR3 runs 13 residues. V lost 7 bases to trimming and J lost 5 bases, with 14 bases between them. The CDR3 protein is CASKPQAGYGYTF. In nucleotides, the CDR3 is TGTGCCAGCAAGCCACAGGCCGGGTATGGCTACACCTTC.

The rearrangement joins TRBV30 to TRBJ2-5; maybe TRBD2 (5 bases). The ends were cut back, 2 bases at V and 2 bases at J, with 9 bases in the middle. The length of the CDR3 is 13 residues. Germline CDR1 is GTSNPN and CDR2 is SVGIG (reference sequence). The CDR3 sequence: CAWSSLAQETQYF. CDR3 sequence (DNA): TGTGCCTGGAGTTCGCTAGCTCAAGAGACCCAGTACTTC.

This sequence joins TRBV7-2 and TRBJ2-2, with TRBD1 as a possible D gene (6 bases). Germline CDR1 SGHTA, CDR2 FQGNSA. The V and J ends lost 5 bases and 5 bases respectively, with 15 bases between them. The length of the CDR3 is 15 residues. CDR3 sequence (DNA): TGTGCCAGCAGCGTATCAGGGGTATTAACCGGGGAGCTGTTTTTT. It translates to CASSVSGVLTGELFF. The entire variable domain, with the rest obtained from reference TRBV7-2 and TRBJ2-2, is as follows: GAGVSQSPSNKVTEKGKDVELRCDPISGHTALYWYRQSLGQGLEFLIYFQGNSAPDKSGLPSDRFSAERTGGSVSTLTIQRTQQEDSAVYLCASSVSGVLTGELFFGEGSRLTVL.

This clone was seen a single time. V and J are TRBV7-3 and TRBJ2-7, with TRBD2 identical over 9 bases. Germline assignment: CDR1 SGHTA and CDR2 FQGTGA. CDR3 length: 16 residues. V trimming: 4 bases; J trimming: 6 bases; junction bases outside the gene matches: 13. This CDR3 reads CASSSTGTSNTGEQYF. Here the CDR3 DNA reads TGTGCCAGCAGCTCCACCGGGACTAGCAACACCGGCGAGCAGTACTTC.

The CDR3 loop is CASGLRDSPNLWEQYF. The CDR3 DNA follows: TGTGCTAGTGGTTTGAGGGACTCACCAAACTTGTGGGAGCAGTACTTC. V is TRBV12-5 and J is TRBJ2-7, with D perhaps TRBD2 (6 bases). This CDR3 has 16 amino acids. Trimming left V 2 bases short and J 7 bases short, with 21 bases between. Per germline, CDR1 LGHNT and CDR2 FRNRAP.

A few counts support this clone. The V gene is TRBV11-3, the J gene TRBJ2-5; TRBD2 matches at 10 bases. CDR1 SGHNT and CDR2 YENEEA come from the germline V gene. CDR3 length: 17 amino acids. After removal of 5 bases from V and 3 bases from J, the junction contained 12 bases not matched to a gene. In nucleotides, the CDR3 is TGTGCCAGCAGCCTAAACCCAGAAGCGGGAGGGAAAGAGACCCAGTACTTC. Protein product: CASSLNPEAGGKETQYF.

The chain is built from TRBV7-9 and TRBJ1-1; 7 positions match TRBD1. Germline-derived CDR1 and CDR2 are SEHNR and FQNEAQ (reference sequence). This CDR3 region has 15 residues. The V gene end was trimmed by 0 bases and the J gene end by 1 base; junction bases not matched to a gene: 2. CDR3 nucleotides: TGTGCCAGCAGCTTAGCCGGGACAGAGAACACTGAAGCTTTCTTT. Translating it yields CASSLAGTENTEAFF. The variable domain in full, with the rest retrieved from reference TRBV7-9 and TRBJ1-1, is DTGVSQNPRHKITKRGQNVTFRCDPISEHNRLYWYRQTLGQGPEFLTYFQNEAQLEKSRLLSDRFSAERPKGSFSTLEIQRTEQGDSAMYLCASSLAGTENTEAFFGQGTRLTVV.

The chain carries TRBV28 and TRBJ2-5, with TRBD2 matching over 10 bases. CDR1 is MDHEN, CDR2 SYDVKM, per germline. Trimming cost V 6 bases and J 3 bases; bases outside gene matches: 7. The CDR3 is made up of 15 amino acids. Here the CDR3 DNA reads TGTGCCAGCAGCCAAAGAGCGGGGGGGGAAGAGACCCAGTACTTC. Translating gives CASSQRAGGEETQYF.

This chain links TRBV7-9 with TRBJ1-5, with D uncertain. Deletions cut 6 bases from V and 3 bases from J, with 6 bases between. Germline V gene lookup returns CDR1 SEHNR and CDR2 FQNEAQ (reference sequence). The CDR3 length is 12 residues. The CDR3 loop reads CASSFYNQPQHF. CDR3 DNA: TGTGCCAGCAGTTTTTACAATCAGCCCCAGCATTTT. Combining the CDR3 with reference TRBV7-9 and TRBJ1-5 gives the whole variable domain DTGVSQNPRHKITKRGQNVTFRCDPISEHNRLYWYRQTLGQGPEFLTYFQNEAQLEKSRLLSDRFSAERPKGSFSTLEIQRTEQGDSAMYLCASSFYNQPQHFGDGTRLSIL.

The rearrangement joins TRBV6-6 to TRBJ1-2; 10 positions agree with TRBD1. This CDR3 comprises 16 residues. V dropped 2 bases and J dropped 3; count of bases not matched to a gene: 6. Germline V CDR1 and CDR2: MNHNY, SVGAGI (reference sequence). The CDR3, as DNA: TGTGCCAGCAGTTACATTTTTGGGACAGGGGACTATGGCTACACCTTC. It specifies CASSYIFGTGDYGYTF.

The chain recombines TRBV28 with TRBJ1-1; D uncertain. This CDR3 spans 10 amino acids. Germline values: CDR1 MDHEN, CDR2 SYDVKM. Here the CDR3 reads CVCGNTEAFF. CDR3 DNA: TGTGTTTGCGGGAACACTGAAGCTTTCTTT.

CDR3 loop: CASNPRDRVHNEQFF. Written as DNA, the CDR3 is TGTGCCAGCAACCCCAGGGACAGGGTACACAATGAGCAGTTCTTC. V and J are TRBV27 and TRBJ2-1; TRBD1 matches at 9 bases. After removal of 7 bases from V and 5 bases from J, the junction contained 9 bases not matched to a gene. This CDR3 spans 15 amino acids. Germline lookup yields CDR1 MNHEY and CDR2 SMNVEV (reference sequence).

The chain combines TRBV30 with TRBJ1-2, with D possibly matching TRBD1 (5 bases). The CDR3 contains 14 residues. Germline V gene data show CDR1 as GTSNPN and CDR2 as SVGIG (reference sequence). Between the trimmed V and J ends, which lost 2 bases and 2 bases, there was a span of 12 bases. The CDR3 DNA reads TGTGCCTGGAGTCGGGGGGAAGTGAACTATGGCTACACCTTC. Translation gives CAWSRGEVNYGYTF.

The V and J genes are TRBV6-6 and TRBJ2-1; the match to TRBD1 covers 7 bases. The CDR3 has 16 amino acids. After removal of 4 bases from V and 5 bases from J, the junction contained 11 bases not matched to a gene. Germline V gene sequence: CDR1 MNHNY, CDR2 SVGAGI (reference sequence). In DNA form, the CDR3 reads TGTGCCAGCAGTTCCAGTCCGGGACAGCGGCACAATGAGCAGTTCTTC. This gives the protein CASSSSPGQRHNEQFF.

The chain combines TRBV18 with TRBJ2-1; 12 bases map to TRBD2. Losses at the gene ends were 4 bases for V and 2 bases for J; bases not matched to a gene: 18. The CDR3 length is 21 residues. The germline V gene encodes CDR1 KGHSH and CDR2 LQKENI. This CDR3 reads CASSRGTSGPGSGGTYNEQFF. CDR3 in DNA: TGTGCCAGCTCACGGGGGACTAGCGGGCCCGGGAGTGGTGGCACCTACAATGAGCAGTTCTTC.

The V call is TRBV5-4, the J call TRBJ1-1; 8 bases map to TRBD1. This CDR3 is built from 16 residues. Germline CDR1 SGHNT, CDR2 YYREEE (reference sequence). V trimming: 5 bases; J trimming: 3 bases; junction bases outside the gene matches: 12. The CDR3 spells CASRGGTGIGYTEAFF. CDR3 nucleotide sequence: TGTGCCAGCAGAGGCGGGACAGGTATCGGATACACTGAAGCTTTCTTT.